This T cell receptor (beta chain) came from a study of cytomegalovirus exposure and HLA in healthy donors. This PCR relied on a set of 60 Vbeta primers and 13 Jbeta primers. TCRdb's table, derived via immunoSEQ multiplex PCR, lists solely in-frame clones and lacks some. Reported are 150,000 to 200,000 clones; the ten largest clones contain about 1.2%. This CDR3 spans 15 amino acids. Germline CDR1 and CDR2: ENHRY and SYGVKD. V was pared by 10 bases and J by 0 bases, with 10 bases of the junction left unmatched. The sequence derives from a woman in her sixties in good health and CMV-seronegative. The chain combines TRBV10-3 with TRBJ2-5, with 8 bases matching TRBD1. Sequencing was performed on PBMCs. The CDR3 protein is CATGQAGGNQETQYF. As DNA, the CDR3 is TGTGCCACGGGACAGGCTGGCGGAAACCAAGAGACCCAGTACTTC.